This TCR beta chain is from a study of cytomegalovirus exposure and HLA in healthy donors. About the study: Earlier, almost 120 million unique TCR beta sequences were recovered from about 200 million T cells by an analysis.

Germline V gene data show CDR1 as LGHNA and CDR2 as YSLEER. The CDR3 sequence is 14 residues long. The V gene lost 0 bases and the J gene lost 1 base, with 5 bases spanning the gap. With 60 Vbeta and 13 Jbeta primers, the PCR was carried out. Measured with immunoSEQ multiplex PCR; TCRdb has only the in-frame clones, and not every one. The top ten hold 2% to 3% of the sample, which has about 130,000 clones, more than 65% seen once. The sample consisted of PBMCs. This chain joins TRBV4-3 and TRBJ2-3; D is unresolved. The receptor's source is a middle-aged man in good health and CMV-seronegative. DNA of the CDR3: TGCGCCAGCAGCCAAGATCGAGGCACAGATACGCAGTATTTT. Translation gives CASSQDRGTDTQYF.